The next 29 T cell receptor beta chains were all read from a single sample in a study of cytomegalovirus exposure and HLA in healthy donors. Generated by immunoSEQ multiplex PCR, the TCRdb table keeps only in-frame clones and is missing some. The sample has approximately 230,000 clones; more than 85% are singletons. Source material: PBMCs. These receptors came from a man younger than 35 in good health and CMV-seropositive.

The chain has TRBV10-1 and TRBJ1-5; 7 bases line up with TRBD1. Unmatched junction bases numbered 6, after V lost 6 bases and J lost 7 bases. CDR3 length equals 13 residues. From germline, CDR1 is WNHNN and CDR2 SYGVQD (reference sequence). In DNA, the CDR3 is TGCGCCAGCAGGCGACAGGGCGGACAGCCCCAGCATTTT. Residues: CASRRQGGQPQHF.

This chain uses TRBV28 with TRBJ2-5; 7 bases match TRBD2. V lost 2 bases and J lost 3; bases outside the gene matches: 6. From germline, CDR1 is MDHEN and CDR2 SYDVKM. This CDR3 comprises 15 residues. The CDR3 DNA follows: TGTGCCAGCAGTTTAGCCCTCACTAGCGAAGAGACCCAGTACTTC. Protein: CASSLALTSEETQYF.

The chain is built from TRBV5-6 and TRBJ1-3, with D uncertain. The CDR3 length is 13 residues. Germline CDR1 and CDR2: SGHDT and YYEEEE. V lost 6 bases to trimming and J lost 4 bases, with 11 bases between them. In DNA, the CDR3 is TGTGCCAGCAACCCCGGGAGCGGAAACACCATATATTTT. This encodes CASNPGSGNTIYF.

This chain uses TRBV2 with TRBJ2-1; 10 bases line up with TRBD2. The germline V gene has CDR1 SNHLY and CDR2 FYNNEI. The length of the CDR3 is 17 residues. J lost 3 bases, V lost 5 bases, and 10 bases had no gene match. CDR3 amino acids: CASSRSGRALGYNEQFF. Here the CDR3 DNA reads TGTGCCAGCAGTAGAAGCGGGAGGGCCCTTGGCTACAATGAGCAGTTCTTC.

This clone was observed a single time. This chain links TRBV5-4 with TRBJ2-3; D not resolved. The length of the CDR3 is 14 residues. Germline-derived CDR1 and CDR2 are SGHNT and YYREEE (reference sequence). Trimming shortened V by 1 base and J by 6 bases, and 12 bases separated the two germline ends. CDR3 sequence: CASSLTGAPDTQYF. CDR3 nucleotide sequence: TGTGCCAGCAGCTTGACCGGAGCACCGGATACGCAGTATTTT.

This clone has just one count. The chain couples TRBV5-1 to TRBJ2-7; no firm D call. The V and J ends lost 0 bases and 4 bases respectively, with 11 bases between them. The germline V gene has CDR1 SGHRS and CDR2 YFSETQ. CDR3 length: 14 residues. The CDR3, as DNA: TGCGCCAGCAGCTTGGGGAGACAAGGGTACGAGCAGTACTTC. It is translated as CASSLGRQGYEQYF.

This chain joins TRBV6-1 and TRBJ2-7; 12 positions match TRBD2. The CDR3 has 16 residues. Looked up from germline, CDR1 is MNHNS and CDR2 is SASEGT. Germline trimming cut 1 base from V and 3 bases from J; bases unmatched to any gene: 4. The CDR3: CASSEGTSGTVYEQYF. The CDR3 coding sequence is TGTGCCAGCAGTGAAGGGACTAGCGGGACTGTCTACGAGCAGTACTTC.

The rearrangement uses TRBV19 and TRBJ2-3, with 10 positions matching TRBD1. J was trimmed by 0 bases and V by 7 bases; bases with no gene match: 7. The CDR3 is 16 residues long. CDR1 and CDR2 (germline): LNHDA, SQIVND (reference sequence). CDR3: CASTRRQGASTDTQYF. Here the CDR3 DNA reads TGTGCCAGTACCCGACGACAGGGGGCGAGCACAGATACGCAGTATTTT.

The chain uses TRBV5-1 and TRBJ2-5; D gene ambiguous. V was cut by 0 bases and J by 4 bases, with 7 bases left in between. This CDR3 region has 13 residues. Per germline, CDR1 SGHRS and CDR2 YFSETQ. DNA of the CDR3: TGCGCCAGCAGCTTGGGACCCGGAGAGACCCAGTACTTC. Protein: CASSLGPGETQYF.

In this sample, this clone turned up once. The V call is TRBV5-1, the J call TRBJ2-7, with D tentatively TRBD2 (6 bases). The germline CDR1 and CDR2 sequences are SGHRS and YFSETQ. The ends were cut back, 6 bases at V and 1 base at J, with 29 bases in the middle. The CDR3 is 19 amino acids. CDR3 sequence reads: CASTPPRGYWRPRSYEQYF. CDR3 in DNA: TGCGCCAGCACCCCCCCCCGGGGGTATTGGAGGCCCCGGTCCTACGAGCAGTACTTC.

The chain is built from TRBV9 and TRBJ2-5, with D perhaps matching TRBD2 (5 bases). Germline-derived CDR1 and CDR2 are SGDLS and YYNGEE. This CDR3 has 14 amino acids. V shed 3 bases and J shed 4 bases, with 13 bases lying between them. This CDR3 is CASSARARGETQYF. The CDR3 DNA follows: TGTGCCAGCAGCGCCCGGGCCCGGGGAGAGACCCAGTACTTC. The full variable domain, its missing parts supplied by reference TRBV9 and TRBJ2-5, is DSGVTQTPKHLITATGQRVTLRCSPRSGDLSVYWYQQSLDQGLQFLIQYYNGEERAKGNILERFSAQQFPDLHSELNLSSLELGDSALYFCASSARARGETQYFGPGTRLLVL.

The CDR3 nucleotides read TGTGCCAGCAGTTCATACCTGGGACTCCAAGAGACCCAGTACTTC. This encodes CASSSYLGLQETQYF. The V gene is TRBV6-5, the J gene TRBJ2-5; D is possibly TRBD2 (6 bases). CDR1 is MNHEY, CDR2 SVGAGI, per germline. There are 15 residues in the CDR3. Trimming pared 4 bases from V and 1 base from J, leaving 13 bases between.

V usage is TRBV2 and J usage is TRBJ2-6, with a weak D call TRBD1 (5 bases). CDR1 and CDR2 from the germline V gene are SNHLY and FYNNEI. This CDR3 has 17 residues. V lost 3 bases to trimming and J lost 0 bases, with 12 bases between them. The CDR3 DNA reads TGTGCCAGCAGTGAGGGTGACAGCAGCTCTGGGGCCAACGTCCTGACTTTC. Encoded protein: CASSEGDSSSGANVLTF.

The chain is built from TRBV6-1 and TRBJ2-7, with no clear D. The V gene lost 3 bases and the J gene lost 3 bases, with 6 bases spanning the gap. CDR1 is MNHNS, CDR2 SASEGT, per germline. The CDR3 extends over 12 amino acids. The CDR3 sequence: CASSDGSYEQYF. The CDR3 DNA follows: TGTGCCAGCAGTGACGGCAGCTACGAGCAGTACTTC.

The chain is built from TRBV4-3 and TRBJ1-2; perhaps TRBD1 as D (5 bases). The V gene lost 0 bases and the J gene lost 2 bases, with 13 bases spanning the gap. The CDR3 spans 16 residues. Germline loops: CDR1 LGHNA, CDR2 YSLEER. CDR3 sequence: CASSQDFLQDNYGYTF. CDR3 coding DNA: TGCGCCAGCAGCCAAGATTTCTTACAGGACAACTATGGCTACACCTTC.

The chain couples TRBV10-3 to TRBJ2-1; TRBD2 is a possible D gene (6 bases). CDR1 is ENHRY, CDR2 SYGVKD, per germline. Trimming took 4 bases from V and 0 from J, leaving 16 bases between them. CDR3 size: 17 residues. CDR3 DNA: TGTGCCATCAGTGTGTTACTCGGGCGGGGCTCCTACAATGAGCAGTTCTTC. Translating it yields CAISVLLGRGSYNEQFF.

The chain links TRBV27 to TRBJ2-1, with 7 positions matching TRBD2. CDR3 size: 17 residues. Trimming cost V 4 bases and J 8 bases; bases outside gene matches: 17. CDR1 MNHEY and CDR2 SMNVEV come from the germline V gene (reference sequence). The CDR3 reads CASSYIPSAGRADEQFF. The CDR3 region has the DNA TGTGCCAGCAGTTACATCCCTAGCGCGGGGAGGGCCGATGAGCAGTTCTTC.

The chain couples TRBV19 to TRBJ2-7; TRBD2 aligns across 7 bases. This CDR3 is built from 15 residues. The trim removed 4 bases at V and 1 base at J, leaving 7 bases unmatched. Germline V gives CDR1 LNHDA, CDR2 SQIVND (reference sequence). CDR3 residues: CASSRKAGRSYEQYF. The CDR3 DNA is TGTGCCAGTAGTAGGAAAGCGGGACGATCCTACGAGCAGTACTTC.

The chain combines TRBV6-1 with TRBJ2-5; D might be TRBD1 (5 bases). Trimming stripped 3 bases from V and 1 base from J, with 12 bases between. The CDR3 is 15 amino acids. Germline values: CDR1 MNHNS, CDR2 SASEGT. For the CDR3, the DNA is TGTGCCAGCAGTGAGTTCGGACACTCCCAAGAGACCCAGTACTTC. It yields the protein CASSEFGHSQETQYF.

CDR3 sequence (DNA): TGTGCCAGCAGCCGGTCGGACAGTGTCACTGAAGCTTTCTTT. This encodes CASSRSDSVTEAFF. The chain couples TRBV6-5 to TRBJ1-1; tentatively, D is TRBD1 (6 bases). CDR1 is MNHEY, CDR2 SVGAGI, per germline. The CDR3 is made up of 14 amino acids. Trimming cost V 6 bases and J 4 bases, with 15 bases left between them.

The rearrangement joins TRBV5-1 to TRBJ2-6, with D unclear. The CDR3 has 18 amino acids. Germline loops: CDR1 SGHRS, CDR2 YFSETQ. V was trimmed by 0 bases and J by 0 bases, leaving 13 bases between them. DNA for the CDR3: TGCGCCAGCAGCTTGGAAGCCCCGTTCTACTCTGGGGCCAACGTCCTGACTTTC. Protein product: CASSLEAPFYSGANVLTF.

The genes are TRBV6-1 and TRBJ1-1; tentative D call: TRBD1 (5 bases). Trimming left V 4 bases short and J 0 bases short, with 15 bases between. From germline, CDR1 is MNHNS and CDR2 SASEGT. The CDR3 runs 16 residues. CDR3 bases: TGTGCCAGCAGTGCGGGTAGGGGTGGATTGAACACTGAAGCTTTCTTT. Translated, it gives CASSAGRGGLNTEAFF.

J is TRBJ2-2 and V is TRBV15; D unclear. Trimming shortened V by 0 bases and J by 1 base, and 6 bases separated the two germline ends. CDR3 length equals 15 residues. Per the germline V gene, CDR1 is LNHNV and CDR2 is YYDKDF (reference sequence). This CDR3 is CATSRDPRNTGELFF. Written as DNA, the CDR3 is TGTGCCACCAGCAGAGATCCCAGGAACACCGGGGAGCTGTTTTTT. Full variable domain (outside the CDR3, taken from reference TRBV15 and TRBJ2-2): DAMVIQNPRYQVTQFGKPVTLSCSQTLNHNVMYWYQQKSSQAPKLLFHYYDKDFNNEADTPDNFQSRRPNTSFCFLDIRSPGLGDTAMYLCATSRDPRNTGELFFGEGSRLTVL.

This rearrangement joins TRBV2 to TRBJ2-7, with D unresolved. Per germline, CDR1 SNHLY and CDR2 FYNNEI. Trimming removed 6 bases from V and 3 bases from J, with 9 bases in between. The CDR3 consists of 12 residues. Here the CDR3 reads CASRERNYEQYF. CDR3 DNA sequence: TGTGCCAGCAGGGAGCGCAACTACGAGCAGTACTTC.

This chain uses TRBV20-1 with TRBJ2-1; no reliable D call. Trimming took off 6 bases at V and 12 bases at J, with 12 bases between the two ends. Germline values: CDR1 DFQATT, CDR2 SNEGSKA (reference sequence). CDR3 size: 10 residues. The CDR3 coding sequence is TGCAGTGCCAGGAGTGGATGGCAGTTCTTC. Translating it yields CSARSGWQFF.

This chain uses TRBV5-6 with TRBJ2-7; 7 bases agree with TRBD2. There are 15 residues in the CDR3. Germline V gene data show CDR1 as SGHDT and CDR2 as YYEEEE. V gave up 0 bases and J gave up 4 bases; unmatched junction bases: 7. The CDR3 DNA is TGTGCCAGCAGCTTGGTATTGGGCGGGAGATACGAGCAGTACTTC. Translating gives CASSLVLGGRYEQYF.

This clone was seen a handful of times. The chain has TRBV6-1 and TRBJ1-4; D unclear. Germline V gene sequence: CDR1 MNHNS, CDR2 SASEGT. The V and J ends lost 0 bases and 8 bases respectively, with 13 bases between them. The CDR3 length is 15 residues. The CDR3 loop reads CASSEATGFLEKLFF. In nucleotides, the CDR3 is TGTGCCAGCAGTGAAGCGACGGGGTTCTTGGAAAAACTGTTTTTT.

This clone has just one count. The chain is built from TRBV27 and TRBJ1-1, with D unresolved. There are 16 residues in the CDR3. CDR1 is MNHEY, CDR2 SMNVEV, per germline (reference sequence). The V and J ends lost 5 bases and 0 bases respectively, with 16 bases between them. Written as DNA, the CDR3 is TGTGCCAGCAGTCATAGAGGGCCCCCTATGAACACTGAAGCTTTCTTT. Translated, it gives CASSHRGPPMNTEAFF.

This clone was counted once. This rearrangement joins TRBV13 to TRBJ2-5; no definite D call. Germline CDR1 and CDR2: PRHDT and FYEKMQ (reference sequence). The V and J ends lost 2 bases and 5 bases respectively, with 6 bases between them. This CDR3 contains 12 residues. CDR3 sequence reads: CASSLRWETQYF. CDR3 nucleotides: TGTGCCAGCAGCTTACGCTGGGAGACCCAGTACTTC. The full variable domain, its missing parts supplied by reference TRBV13 and TRBJ2-5, is AAGVIQSPRHLIKEKRETATLKCYPIPRHDTVYWYQQGPGQDPQFLISFYEKMQSDKGSIPDRFSAQQFSDYHSELNMSSLELGDSALYFCASSLRWETQYFGPGTRLLVL.